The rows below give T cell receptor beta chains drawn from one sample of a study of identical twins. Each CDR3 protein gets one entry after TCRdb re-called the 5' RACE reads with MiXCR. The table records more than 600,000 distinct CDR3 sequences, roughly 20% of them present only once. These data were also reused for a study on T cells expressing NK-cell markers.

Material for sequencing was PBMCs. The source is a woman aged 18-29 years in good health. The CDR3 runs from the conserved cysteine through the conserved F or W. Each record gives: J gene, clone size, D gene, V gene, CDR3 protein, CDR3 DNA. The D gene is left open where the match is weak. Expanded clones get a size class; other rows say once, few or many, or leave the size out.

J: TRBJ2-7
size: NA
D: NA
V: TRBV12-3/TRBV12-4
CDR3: CASTSRGYEQYF
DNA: TGTGCCAGCACCTCCCGGGGCTACGAGCAGTACTTC

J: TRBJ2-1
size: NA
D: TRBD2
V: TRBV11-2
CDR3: CASSTLSGKGNEQFF
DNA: TGTGCCAGCAGCACCCTTAGCGGGAAAGGCAATGAGCAGTTCTTC

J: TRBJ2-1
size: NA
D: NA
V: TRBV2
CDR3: CASSRLDSYNEQFF
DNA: TGTGCCAGCAGTCGACTCGACTCCTACAATGAGCAGTTCTTC

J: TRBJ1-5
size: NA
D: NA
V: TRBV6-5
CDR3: CASSYSNNPGREPQHF
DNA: TGTGCCAGCAGTTACTCGAATAATCCCGGGCGAGAGCCCCAGCATTTT

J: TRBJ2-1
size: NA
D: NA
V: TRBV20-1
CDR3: CSARVIGQSGSYNEQFF
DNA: TGCAGTGCTAGAGTAATCGGACAAAGCGGCTCCTACAATGAGCAGTTCTTC

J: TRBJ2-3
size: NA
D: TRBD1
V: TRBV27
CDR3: CASCRDRGTDTQYF
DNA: TGTGCCAGCTGCCGGGACAGGGGCACAGATACGCAGTATTTT

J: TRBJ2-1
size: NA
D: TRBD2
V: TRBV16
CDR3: CASSQFSGGYNEQFF
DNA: TGTGCCAGCAGCCAATTCAGCGGGGGGTACAATGAGCAGTTCTTC

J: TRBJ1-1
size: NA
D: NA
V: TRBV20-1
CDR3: CSARDREVRAFF
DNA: TGCAGTGCTAGAGACAGGGAAGTAAGAGCTTTCTTT

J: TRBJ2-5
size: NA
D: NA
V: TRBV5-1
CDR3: CASSLWYFGQQETQYF
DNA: TGCGCCAGCAGCTTATGGTATTTCGGACAGCAAGAGACCCAGTACTTC

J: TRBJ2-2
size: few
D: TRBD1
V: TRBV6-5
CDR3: CASSYQGQHTGELFF
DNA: TGTGCCAGCAGTTACCAGGGACAGCACACCGGGGAGCTGTTTTTT

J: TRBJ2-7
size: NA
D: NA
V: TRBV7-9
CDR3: CASSPGARGLYEQYF
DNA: TGTGCCAGCAGCCCCGGGGCTAGGGGTTTGTACGAGCAGTACTTC

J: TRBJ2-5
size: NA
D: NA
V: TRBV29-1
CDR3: CSGGGQQETQYF
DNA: TGCAGCGGCGGGGGACAGCAAGAGACCCAGTACTTC

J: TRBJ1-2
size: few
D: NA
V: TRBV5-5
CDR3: CASSLTVTVTYGYTF
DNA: TGTGCCAGCAGTTTGACTGTGACGGTTACCTATGGCTACACCTTC

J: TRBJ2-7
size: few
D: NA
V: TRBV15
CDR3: CATSRDETDEQYF
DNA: TGTGCCACCAGCAGAGATGAGACTGACGAGCAGTACTTC

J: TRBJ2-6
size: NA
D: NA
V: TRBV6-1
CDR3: CASIIGASGANVLTF
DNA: TGTGCCAGCATCATAGGGGCTTCTGGGGCCAACGTCCTGACTTTC

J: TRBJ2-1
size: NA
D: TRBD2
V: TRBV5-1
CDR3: CASSLRSGRPNEQFF
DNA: TGCGCCAGCAGCTTACGGAGCGGGAGGCCCAATGAGCAGTTCTTC

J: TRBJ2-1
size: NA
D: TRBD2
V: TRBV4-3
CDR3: CASSQEPTSGQFF
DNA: TGCGCCAGCAGCCAAGAGCCTACTAGCGGGCAGTTCTTC

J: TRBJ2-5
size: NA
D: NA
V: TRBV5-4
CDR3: CARSPGLPVAQYF
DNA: TGTGCCAGGAGCCCTGGCCTCCCCGTGGCCCAGTACTTC

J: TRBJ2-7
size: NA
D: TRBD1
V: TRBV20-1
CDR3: CSAYRDSSYEQYF
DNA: TGCAGTGCTTACCGGGACAGTTCCTACGAGCAGTACTTC

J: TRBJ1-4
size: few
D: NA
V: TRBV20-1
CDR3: CSASWSATNEKLFF
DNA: TGCAGTGCTAGTTGGAGTGCAACTAATGAAAAACTGTTTTTT

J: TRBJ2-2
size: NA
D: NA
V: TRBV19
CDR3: CASSMGSAGELFF
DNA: TGTGCCAGTAGTATGGGCAGTGCCGGGGAGCTGTTTTTT

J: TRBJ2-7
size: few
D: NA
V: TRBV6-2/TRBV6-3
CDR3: CASSYRTTGEQYF
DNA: TGTGCCAGCAGTTACAGGACCACAGGGGAGCAGTACTTC

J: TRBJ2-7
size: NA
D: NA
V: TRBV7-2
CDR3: CASSLAWDGEQYF
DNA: TGTGCCAGCAGCTTAGCGTGGGATGGCGAGCAGTACTTC

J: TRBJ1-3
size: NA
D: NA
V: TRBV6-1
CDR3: CASSGRRIAGNTIYF
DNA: TGTGCCAGCAGTGGCAGGAGGATTGCTGGAAACACCATATATTTT

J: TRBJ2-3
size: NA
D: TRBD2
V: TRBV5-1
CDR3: CASSVFLAGTTDTQYF
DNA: TGCGCCAGCAGCGTCTTTCTAGCGGGCACAACAGATACGCAGTATTTT

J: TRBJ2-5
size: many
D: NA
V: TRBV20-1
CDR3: CSASEIPRGTQYF
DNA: TGCAGTGCTAGTGAAATCCCCAGGGGGACCCAGTACTTC

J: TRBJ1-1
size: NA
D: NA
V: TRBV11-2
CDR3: CASSLAFRGGSTEAFF
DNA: TGTGCCAGCAGCTTAGCCTTCCGGGGGGGAAGCACTGAAGCTTTCTTT

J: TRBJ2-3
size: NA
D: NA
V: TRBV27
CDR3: CASSLPPVDTQYF
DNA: TGTGCCAGCAGTCTACCCCCTGTTGATACGCAGTATTTT

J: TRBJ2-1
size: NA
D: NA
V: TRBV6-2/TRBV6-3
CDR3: CASSPRSNEQFF
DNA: TGTGCCAGCAGCCCCCGGAGTAATGAGCAGTTCTTC

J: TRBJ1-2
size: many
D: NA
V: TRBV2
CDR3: CASSDRLGYGYTF
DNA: TGTGCCAGCTCCGACAGGCTGGGCTATGGCTACACCTTC

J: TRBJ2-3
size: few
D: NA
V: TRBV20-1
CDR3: CSARDPGASTDTQYF
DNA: TGCAGTGCTAGAGATCCGGGAGCCAGCACAGATACGCAGTATTTT

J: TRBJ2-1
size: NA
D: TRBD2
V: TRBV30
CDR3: CAWTDRTSGRYYEQFF
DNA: TGTGCCTGGACCGACAGGACTAGCGGGAGGTACTATGAGCAGTTCTTC

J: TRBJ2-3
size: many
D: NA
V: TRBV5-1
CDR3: CASSLGTDGTDTQYF
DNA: TGCGCCAGCAGCTTGGGAACGGATGGGACAGATACGCAGTATTTT